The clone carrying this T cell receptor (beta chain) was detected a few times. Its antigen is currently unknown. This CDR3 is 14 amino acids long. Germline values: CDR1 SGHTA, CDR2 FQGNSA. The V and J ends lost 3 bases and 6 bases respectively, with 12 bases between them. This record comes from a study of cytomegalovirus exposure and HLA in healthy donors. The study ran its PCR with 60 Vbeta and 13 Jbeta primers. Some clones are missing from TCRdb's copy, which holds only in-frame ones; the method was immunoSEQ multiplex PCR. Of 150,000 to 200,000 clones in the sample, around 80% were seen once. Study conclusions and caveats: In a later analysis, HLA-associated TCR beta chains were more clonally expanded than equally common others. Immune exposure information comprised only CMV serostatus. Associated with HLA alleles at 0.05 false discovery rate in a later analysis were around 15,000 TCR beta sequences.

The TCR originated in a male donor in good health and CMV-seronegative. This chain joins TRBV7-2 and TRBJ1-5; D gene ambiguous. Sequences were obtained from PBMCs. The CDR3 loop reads CASSFGNVGQPQHF. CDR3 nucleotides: TGTGCCAGCAGCTTCGGGAATGTAGGTCAGCCCCAGCATTTT.